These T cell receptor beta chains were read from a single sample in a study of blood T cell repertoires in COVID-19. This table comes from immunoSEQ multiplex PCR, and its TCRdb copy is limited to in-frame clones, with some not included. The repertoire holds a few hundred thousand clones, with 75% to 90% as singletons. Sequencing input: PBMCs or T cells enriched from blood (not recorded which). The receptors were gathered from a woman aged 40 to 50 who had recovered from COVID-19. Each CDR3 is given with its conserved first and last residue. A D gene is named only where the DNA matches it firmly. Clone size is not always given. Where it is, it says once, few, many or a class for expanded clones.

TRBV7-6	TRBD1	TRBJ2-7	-	CASSGPGTGGGFVLYEQYF	TGTGCCAGCAGCGGTCCCGGGACAGGGGGCGGTTTTGTCCTCTACGAGCAGTACTTC
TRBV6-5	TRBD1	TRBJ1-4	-	CASRPHRGDNEKLFF	TGTGCCAGCAGACCTCACAGGGGGGATAATGAAAAACTGTTTTTT
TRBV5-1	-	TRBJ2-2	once	CASAGLLAGELFF	TGCGCCAGCGCGGGACTCCTCGCCGGGGAGCTGTTTTTT
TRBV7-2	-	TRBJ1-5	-	CASSLEGQSNQPQHF	TGTGCCAGCAGCTTAGAAGGACAAAGCAATCAGCCCCAGCATTTT
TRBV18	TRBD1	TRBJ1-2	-	CASSPGQGGGRGYTF	TGTGCCAGCTCACCGGGACAGGGAGGGGGACGAGGCTACACCTTC
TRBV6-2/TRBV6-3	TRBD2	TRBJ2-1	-	CASSYPSGGNNEQFF	TGTGCCAGCAGTTATCCTAGCGGGGGTAACAATGAGCAGTTCTTC
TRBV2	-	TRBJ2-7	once	CASSEDYYEQYF	TGTGCCAGCAGTGAAGACTACTACGAGCAGTACTTC
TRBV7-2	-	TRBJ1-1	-	CASSYGQNTEAFF	TGTGCCAGCAGCTACGGACAGAACACTGAAGCTTTCTTT
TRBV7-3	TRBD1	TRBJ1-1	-	CASSLDRGNTEAFF	TGTGCCAGCAGCTTAGACAGGGGGAACACTGAAGCTTTCTTT
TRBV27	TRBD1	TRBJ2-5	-	CASSTGDRAQTQYF	TGTGCCAGCAGTACCGGGGACAGGGCACAGACCCAGTACTTC
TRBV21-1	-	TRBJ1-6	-	CASSTRLYNSPLHF	TGTGCCAGCAGCACCCGTCTGTATAATTCACCCCTCCACTTT
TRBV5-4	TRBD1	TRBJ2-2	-	CASSLDRVNTGELFF	TGTGCCAGCAGCCTGGACAGGGTGAACACCGGGGAGCTGTTTTTT
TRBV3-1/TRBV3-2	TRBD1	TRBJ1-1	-	CASTGQGVSGEAFF	TGTGCCAGCACTGGACAGGGGGTATCGGGTGAAGCTTTCTTT
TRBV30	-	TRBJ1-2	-	CAWSGGPGSYGYTF	TGTGCCTGGAGTGGAGGGCCGGGGTCCTATGGCTACACCTTC
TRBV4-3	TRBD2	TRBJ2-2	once	CASSPDFAGGRELFF	TGCGCCAGCAGTCCCGACTTTGCGGGAGGGCGGGAGCTGTTTTTT
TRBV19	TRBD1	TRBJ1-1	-	CASSIGQGYPEAFF	TGTGCCAGTAGTATCGGACAGGGCTATCCTGAAGCTTTCTTT
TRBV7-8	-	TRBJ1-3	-	CASGFGTPERIYF	TGTGCCAGCGGATTCGGGACTCCTGAGCGCATATATTTT